The rows below give T cell receptor beta chains drawn from one sample of a study of somatic mutations in cytotoxic T cells in rheumatoid arthritis. Assay: immunoSEQ multiplex PCR; the TCRdb copy retains only in-frame clones and omits some. There are over 15,000 clones in the sample; 80% occur only once, and about 10% lies in the top ten. Sequenced sample: CD8+ T cells sorted from blood. These receptors were collected from an adult with rheumatoid arthritis. Both conserved end residues are part of each CDR3. The order of the fields is V gene, clone size, D gene, J gene, CDR3 DNA, CDR3 protein. The D gene is left open where the match is weak. Clone size is given for some rows only: seen once, a few or many times, or a class if the clone is expanded.

>TRBV7-6|.|.|TRBJ1-2
TGTGCCAGCAGCCCAGTGCAGGGAGCCGCTAACTATGGCTACACCTTC
CASSPVQGAANYGYTF
>TRBV19|.|TRBD1|TRBJ1-2
TGTGCCAGCAAGGACAGGGTCGATGGCTACACCTTC
CASKDRVDGYTF
>TRBV6-1|.|TRBD1|TRBJ1-1
TGTGCCAGCAGTGACGGACAGGGCTCTAGTGAAGCTTTCTTT
CASSDGQGSSEAFF
>TRBV7-9|.|.|TRBJ1-4
TGTGCCACTCAGGAGGCGACTAATGAAAAACTGTTTTTT
CATQEATNEKLFF
>TRBV27|.|TRBD2|TRBJ2-3
TGTGCCAGCAGTTCCTACCCTTTGACTAGCGGGGGAACAGATACGCAGTATTTT
CASSSYPLTSGGTDTQYF
>TRBV4-1|.|.|TRBJ2-7
TGCGCCAGCAGCCCACAACACCCCGGGTCCTACGAGCAGTACTTC
CASSPQHPGSYEQYF
>TRBV27|.|TRBD1|TRBJ1-4
TGTGCCAGCACCCAATCCTACAGGGGGCAGGAAAAACTGTTTTTT
CASTQSYRGQEKLFF
>TRBV14|.|.|TRBJ2-1
TGTGCCAGCAGCCCGAGGGGGGAGACAGGCGTGTTCTTC
CASSPRGETGVFF
>TRBV10-3|.|.|TRBJ1-4
TGTGCCACCTCGGGGGCTGCAACTAATGAAAAACTGTTTTTT
CATSGAATNEKLFF
>TRBV9|.|.|TRBJ2-2
TGTGCCAGCAGCCCCGACCCGGGCCTTCCCGGGGAGCTGTTTTTT
CASSPDPGLPGELFF
>TRBV13|.|TRBD2|TRBJ2-2
TGTGCCAGCAGCTTCTCTAGCGGGGTCACCGGGGAGCTGTTTTTT
CASSFSSGVTGELFF
>TRBV9|.|TRBD1|TRBJ2-5
TGTGCCAGCAGCGAGGGGACAGTGGCAGAGACCCAGTACTTC
CASSEGTVAETQYF
>TRBV5-1|.|.|TRBJ2-7
TGCGCCAGCAGCCCGTCGGGCTACGAGCAGTACTTC
CASSPSGYEQYF
>TRBV10-3|.|TRBD1|TRBJ2-7
TGTGCCATCAGGATAGGGACAGGTGGTGGTGAGCAGTACTTC
CAIRIGTGGGEQYF
>TRBV19|.|TRBD1|TRBJ2-7
TGTGCCAGTAGTATGACAGGGGAATGGTCCTACGAGCAGTACTTC
CASSMTGEWSYEQYF
>TRBV19|.|TRBD1|TRBJ2-1
TGTGCCAGTAGTATGCCTTCGGGACAGCGCTACAATGAGCAGTTCTTC
CASSMPSGQRYNEQFF
>TRBV2|once|TRBD1|TRBJ2-2
TGTGCCAGCAGCGAGTGGGACAGGGGGGACACCGGGGAGCTGTTTTTT
CASSEWDRGDTGELFF
>TRBV29-1|.|.|TRBJ2-5
TGCAGCGTTGAGGAGACATCTCACAGGCAGGAGACCCAGTACTTC
CSVEETSHRQETQYF
>TRBV7-9|.|.|TRBJ1-2
TGTGCCAGCAGCTTAGGGACCGTGGGCTACACCTTC
CASSLGTVGYTF
>TRBV12-2|once|.|TRBJ1-2
TGTGCAAGTCGCTTAGAACCTCCTCGGGCCCCTATCTATGGCTACACCTTC
CASRLEPPRAPIYGYTF
>TRBV7-2|.|.|TRBJ2-7
TGTGCCAGCAGCCCTGGCAGGGTTGGAGGTTCCTACGAGCAGTACTTC
CASSPGRVGGSYEQYF
>TRBV11-2|.|TRBD2|TRBJ2-7
TGTGCCAGCAGCATCTTTGGGCGGGAGAAACCTTTCTACGAGCAGTACTTC
CASSIFGREKPFYEQYF
>TRBV27|.|.|TRBJ2-7
TGTGCCAGCAGTTTTGGAGGCTACGAGCAGTACTTC
CASSFGGYEQYF
>TRBV6-5|.|.|TRBJ2-5
TGTGCCAGCAGTGCGCAGGGGACCCAAGAGACCCAGTACTTC
CASSAQGTQETQYF
>TRBV4-2|.|.|TRBJ2-3
TGTGCCAGCAGCCTTAGTGGGGCCACAGATACGCAGTATTTT
CASSLSGATDTQYF
>TRBV5-6|.|.|TRBJ1-1
TGTGCCAGCAGCTTGTCCTTAAACCGGGACGCCTGGCGGGGCACTGAAGCTTTCTTT
CASSLSLNRDAWRGTEAFF
>TRBV9|.|.|TRBJ1-2
TGTGCCAGCAGCCCCCAAGACAGGTTTCACTATGGCTACACCTTC
CASSPQDRFHYGYTF
>TRBV2|.|TRBD1|TRBJ1-2
TGTGCCAGCAGTAGACCGACAGGGGGGCGGAATCCTGGCTACACCTTC
CASSRPTGGRNPGYTF
>TRBV7-9|.|.|TRBJ2-3
TGTGCCAGCAGCTTAGGGGCTGGGATTAGCACAGATACGCAGTATTTT
CASSLGAGISTDTQYF
>TRBV6-1|.|TRBD1|TRBJ1-2
TGTGCCAGCAGGGAAGGGACAGGGGTTGGCTACACCTTC
CASREGTGVGYTF
>TRBV5-1|.|.|TRBJ1-2
TGCGCCAGCAGCTTGGTGGAAGGGAGCCCAGCTAACTATGGCTACACCTTC
CASSLVEGSPANYGYTF
>TRBV7-3|.|.|TRBJ2-1
TGTGCCAGCAGCTTAGGACCGACGAGCTCCTACAATGAGCAGTTCTTC
CASSLGPTSSYNEQFF
>TRBV4-1|once|TRBD2|TRBJ2-7
TGCGCCAGCAGCCAAGTAACTAGCGGGGCCTACGAGCAGTACTTC
CASSQVTSGAYEQYF
>TRBV9|.|.|TRBJ1-4
TGTGCCAGCAGCGCCTATGGGGTTTCGACTAATGAAAAACTGTTTTTT
CASSAYGVSTNEKLFF
>TRBV29-1|.|.|TRBJ2-1
TGCAGCGTCCAGGGAGGTATTTACAATGAGCAGTTCTTC
CSVQGGIYNEQFF
>TRBV6-1|.|TRBD2|TRBJ2-5
TGTGCCAGCAGTGAAGCAGCGGGGGGACAAGAGACCCAGTACTTC
CASSEAAGGQETQYF
>TRBV27|.|.|TRBJ1-4
TGTGCCAGCACCACAGCTGCAACTAATGAAAAACTGTTTTTT
CASTTAATNEKLFF
>TRBV6-5|.|.|TRBJ1-1
TGTGCCAGCAGCCCAGGGCTTTCGGTGACTGAAGCTTTCTTT
CASSPGLSVTEAFF
>TRBV6-6|.|TRBD2|TRBJ2-7
TGTTTGTCTAGCGGGGAGGCTCCTTGGGAGCAGTACTTC
CLSSGEAPWEQYF
>TRBV25-1|.|.|TRBJ2-1
TGTGCCGCTAAAGGTAATGAGCAGTTCTTC
CAAKGNEQFF
>TRBV27|few|.|TRBJ1-4
TGTGCCAGCAGAACAGGACAGCGGGGAGAAAAACTGTTTTTT
CASRTGQRGEKLFF
>TRBV29-1|medium-sized|.|TRBJ2-7
TGCAGCGTTGTTGAGACACCTCAGTCCTACGAGCAGTACTTC
CSVVETPQSYEQYF
>TRBV29-1|once|TRBD1|TRBJ2-5
TGCAGCGTCACCAAACCAGGGGGCCGAGAGACCCAGTACTTC
CSVTKPGGRETQYF
>TRBV20-1|.|.|TRBJ1-3
TGCAGTGTCCGGTCGGACACCATATATTTT
CSVRSDTIYF
>TRBV5-4|.|.|TRBJ2-5
TGTGCCAGCAGCTGGGACCCGAGATCTGAGACCCAGTACTTC
CASSWDPRSETQYF
>TRBV4-1|.|TRBD1|TRBJ1-4
TGCGCCAGCAGCCACGCCGGGACAGCTAATGAAAAACTGTTTTTT
CASSHAGTANEKLFF
>TRBV7-8|.|TRBD2|TRBJ2-1
TGTGCCAGCACCAGTAGCGGGTTCAACTACAATGAGCAGTTCTTC
CASTSSGFNYNEQFF
>TRBV7-6|.|.|TRBJ2-1
TGTGCCAGCAGTCTAAGACAGGCGCCCAGTGAGCAGTTCTTC
CASSLRQAPSEQFF
>TRBV27|.|.|TRBJ2-4
TGTGCCAGCAGCGACACACTAGCCAAAAACATTCAGTACTTC
CASSDTLAKNIQYF
>TRBV2|.|TRBD1|TRBJ2-7
TGTGCCAGCTACCGGGACAGGGACTACGAGCAGTACTTC
CASYRDRDYEQYF